The 31 T cell receptor beta chains below come from one sample, sequenced in a study of cytotoxic CD8 clonotypes in ibrutinib-treated CLL. Repertoires were generated with immunoSEQ multiplex PCR, while TCRdb's copy carries only in-frame clones and drops some. In the table there are fewer than 400,000 clones, around 66% of which are singletons. Source: PBMCs, taken after 36 months of ibrutinib treatment. The receptors derive from a human donor with chronic lymphocytic leukemia.

The chain has TRBV7-3 and TRBJ1-1, with D perhaps TRBD1 (5 bases). There are 13 residues in the CDR3. Deletions cut 5 bases from V and 1 base from J, with 8 bases between. The germline V gene encodes CDR1 SGHTA and CDR2 FQGTGA. The CDR3 DNA reads as TGTGCCAGCAGCCAGGGTAGGAACACTGAAGCTTTCTTT. Protein: CASSQGRNTEAFF.

This chain links TRBV6-5 with TRBJ2-2, with unresolved D. The V gene lost 1 base and the J gene lost 0 bases, with 6 bases spanning the gap. The CDR3 sequence is 15 residues long. The germline V gene has CDR1 MNHEY and CDR2 SVGAGI. CDR3 bases: TGTGCCAGCAGTTACTTCGACTCGAACACCGGGGAGCTGTTTTTT. Encoded protein: CASSYFDSNTGELFF.

This clone was found once. The chain recombines TRBV9 with TRBJ2-1, with D possibly being TRBD1 or TRBD2 (6 bases each). With 3 bases removed from V and 8 bases from J, the gap between germline ends came to 12 bases. Germline loops: CDR1 SGDLS, CDR2 YYNGEE. The CDR3 extends over 13 amino acids. The CDR3 sequence: CASSGWGADEQFF. In DNA form, the CDR3 reads TGTGCCAGCAGCGGCTGGGGGGCGGATGAGCAGTTCTTC.

The chain carries TRBV6-6 and TRBJ1-2; 8 bases line up with TRBD1. Losses at the gene ends were 8 bases for V and 2 bases for J; bases not matched to a gene: 4. This CDR3 has 13 amino acids. Germline CDR1 is MNHNY and CDR2 is SVGAGI (reference sequence). The CDR3 protein is CASLRTGNYGYTF. The CDR3 nucleotides read TGTGCCAGCTTAAGGACAGGGAACTATGGCTACACCTTC.

The chain recombines TRBV5-4 with TRBJ1-2; no definite D call. V lost 6 bases to trimming and J lost 4 bases, with 16 bases between them. Per germline, CDR1 SGHNT and CDR2 YYREEE (reference sequence). CDR3 length equals 14 residues. The CDR3 coding sequence is TGTGCCAGCACCCATGGACGGACCCGCTATGGCTACACCTTC. Amino acid sequence: CASTHGRTRYGYTF.

This clone showed up just once. The chain joins TRBV18 to TRBJ1-2; 9 bases fit TRBD1. The germline V gene encodes CDR1 KGHSH and CDR2 LQKENI. This CDR3 comprises 14 residues. V lost 3 bases and J lost 4; bases outside the gene matches: 3. The CDR3 DNA reads as TGTGCCAGCTCACCCGACAGGGGGGTCTATGGCTACACCTTC. Translating gives CASSPDRGVYGYTF.

This chain links TRBV29-1 with TRBJ1-2, with D unresolved. Germline CDR1 reads SQVTM; CDR2 reads ANQGSEA. Trimming shortened V by 0 bases and J by 2 bases, and 10 bases separated the two germline ends. The CDR3 length is 14 residues. CDR3 nucleotides: TGCAGCGTTGAAGAGGACCCCCAAAACTATGGCTACACCTTC. It translates to CSVEEDPQNYGYTF. Combining the CDR3 with reference TRBV29-1 and TRBJ1-2 gives the whole variable domain SAVISQKPSRDICQRGTSLTIQCQVDSQVTMMFWYRQQPGQSLTLIATANQGSEATYESGFVIDKFPISRPNLTFSTLTVSNMSPEDSSIYLCSVEEDPQNYGYTFGSGTRLTVV.

This clone was seen more than once but under ten times. The chain is built from TRBV29-1 and TRBJ2-1; D is perhaps TRBD2 (5 bases). In germline, CDR1 is SQVTM, CDR2 ANQGSEA. The CDR3 is made up of 12 amino acids. Deletions cut 2 bases from V and 6 bases from J, with 8 bases between. Here the CDR3 DNA reads TGCAGCGTTGAAAGACGGGGCAATGAGCAGTTCTTC. Its protein product is CSVERRGNEQFF.

The sample holds a few counts of this clone. V usage is TRBV27 and J usage is TRBJ1-2, with D unclear. This CDR3 has 12 amino acids. CDR1 is MNHEY and CDR2 is SMNVEV in the germline V gene (reference sequence). V was shortened by 3 bases and J by 6 bases, with 8 bases between the two germline ends. The CDR3 nucleotides are TGTGCCAGCAGTTTCGGCGGGCATGGCTACACCTTC. It codes for CASSFGGHGYTF.

CDR3 sequence reads: CSVVHNYEQYF. DNA for the CDR3: TGCAGCGTTGTACACAACTACGAGCAGTACTTC. V and J are TRBV29-1 and TRBJ2-7; D call uncertain. From germline, CDR1 is SQVTM and CDR2 ANQGSEA. V lost 4 bases to trimming and J lost 3 bases, with 7 bases between them. This CDR3 is built from 11 residues.

The chain carries TRBV9 and TRBJ1-3; no reliable D call. Germline V CDR1 and CDR2: SGDLS, YYNGEE. This CDR3 comprises 17 residues. V was cut by 1 base and J by 3 bases, with 17 bases left in between. In nucleotides, the CDR3 is TGTGCCAGCAGCGTACGGGGTCGGGGTACTTATGGAAACACCATATATTTT. It is translated as CASSVRGRGTYGNTIYF.

This clone was observed a handful of times. The chain combines TRBV28 with TRBJ2-7; 7 nucleotides align to TRBD1. Germline loops: CDR1 MDHEN, CDR2 SYDVKM. The CDR3 spans 13 residues. V was pared by 6 bases and J by 2 bases, with 4 bases of the junction left unmatched. The CDR3 bases are TGTGCCAGCAGCCCGACAGGGACCTACGAGCAGTACTTC. The encoded protein is CASSPTGTYEQYF.

The table lists this clone with a count of one. The rearrangement uses TRBV18 and TRBJ2-1; D not resolved. Germline loops: CDR1 KGHSH, CDR2 LQKENI. The CDR3 is 14 amino acids. V lost 3 bases and J lost 8, with 14 bases in between. The DNA for the CDR3 is TGTGCCAGCTCACCCCCTTTATCCTGGGATGAGCAGTTCTTC. Residues: CASSPPLSWDEQFF.

The rearrangement joins TRBV4-3 to TRBJ1-3; TRBD1 is a possible D gene (5 bases). The germline CDR1 and CDR2 sequences are LGHNA and YSLEER. The CDR3 runs to 15 residues. The V and J ends lost 1 base and 2 bases respectively, with 9 bases between them. Here the CDR3 reads CASSQATGTGNTIYF. The DNA of the CDR3 is TGCGCCAGCAGCCAAGCCACAGGTACTGGAAACACCATATATTTT.

The J gene is TRBJ2-1, the V gene TRBV7-8; D unclear. Germline V CDR1 and CDR2: SGHVS, FQNEAQ. Trimming took off 3 bases at V and 8 bases at J, with 11 bases between the two ends. The CDR3 spans 13 residues. Here the CDR3 DNA reads TGTGCCAGCAGCTTTGGACGGTTGTATGAGCAGTTCTTC. Translating gives CASSFGRLYEQFF.

The chain has TRBV29-1 and TRBJ2-3, with 14 bases lining up with TRBD2. Losses at the gene ends were 7 bases for V and 6 bases for J; bases not matched to a gene: 9. Germline CDR1 SQVTM, CDR2 ANQGSEA. The CDR3 consists of 15 residues. The CDR3 sequence: CSDLGTSGSYDTQYF. CDR3 DNA: TGCAGCGATTTAGGGACTAGCGGGAGTTATGATACGCAGTATTTT.

There are a few counts of this clone. V usage is TRBV27 and J usage is TRBJ1-2; 7 nucleotides align to TRBD1. CDR1 and CDR2 from the germline V gene are MNHEY and SMNVEV (reference sequence). The CDR3 has 16 amino acids. The junction had 11 bases not matched to a gene; V was cut back by 7 bases and J by 0 bases. CDR3 nucleotide sequence: TGTGCCAGCAACAGACAGGGAGGATTAGCTAACTATGGCTACACCTTC. It encodes CASNRQGGLANYGYTF.

This chain connects TRBV5-6 to TRBJ2-7; D gene unclear. Trimming cost V 4 bases and J 11 bases, with 19 bases left between them. The germline gives CDR1 SGHDT, CDR2 YYEEEE. The CDR3 has 13 amino acids. The CDR3 sequence: CASSPSGHGGEYF. The CDR3 DNA reads TGTGCCAGCAGCCCTAGTGGGCACGGTGGAGAGTACTTC.

Notes on this clone: Other DNA sequences in this sample translate to the same CDR3. The rearrangement uses TRBV27 and TRBJ2-7; 7 bases map to TRBD2. The CDR3 runs to 12 residues. Trimming removed 5 bases from V and 3 bases from J; junction bases left unmatched: 1. Germline assignment: CDR1 MNHEY and CDR2 SMNVEV (reference sequence). The CDR3: CASSPGGYEQYF. CDR3 in DNA: TGTGCCAGCAGTCCGGGGGGCTACGAGCAGTACTTC.

The chain carries TRBV18 and TRBJ2-2; D call uncertain. The germline V gene has CDR1 KGHSH and CDR2 LQKENI. Trimming left V 4 bases short and J 6 bases short, with 9 bases between. The CDR3 loop spans 13 amino acids. The CDR3 DNA follows: TGTGCCAGCTCACTCACCTGGGCCGGGGAGCTGTTTTTT. It is translated as CASSLTWAGELFF.

J is TRBJ2-7 and V is TRBV5-4; no clear D gene. V was trimmed by 0 bases and J by 5 bases, leaving 12 bases between them. Germline CDR1 is SGHNT and CDR2 is YYREEE (reference sequence). The CDR3 extends over 14 amino acids. The CDR3 loop reads CASSLAWVPHEQYF. Written as DNA, the CDR3 is TGTGCCAGCAGCTTGGCCTGGGTCCCCCACGAGCAGTACTTC.

The rearrangement joins TRBV5-4 to TRBJ2-7; the D gene is possibly TRBD1 (7 bases). V lost 2 bases to trimming and J lost 4 bases, with 13 bases between them. Germline assignment: CDR1 SGHNT and CDR2 YYREEE (reference sequence). This CDR3 region has 14 residues. CDR3 DNA sequence: TGTGCCAGCAGCTTAGAGGCAGGGGGGTACGAGCAGTACTTC. It codes for CASSLEAGGYEQYF.

V usage is TRBV5-8 and J usage is TRBJ1-3; maybe TRBD1 (6 bases). The ends were cut back, 0 bases at V and 2 bases at J, with 9 bases in the middle. Germline V gene sequence: CDR1 SGHTS, CDR2 YDEGEE. The CDR3 is 15 residues long. Written as DNA, the CDR3 is TGTGCCAGCAGCTTGGACAGGGCGACTGGAAACACCATATATTTT. Its protein is CASSLDRATGNTIYF.

The chain combines TRBV18 with TRBJ2-2; D not certain. The CDR3 covers 14 residues. V dropped 1 base and J dropped 6 bases, with 9 bases sitting between them. CDR1 KGHSH and CDR2 LQKENI come from the germline V gene. The CDR3 sequence: CASSPRQSPGELFF. The CDR3 coding sequence is TGTGCCAGCTCACCACGCCAGAGCCCCGGGGAGCTGTTTTTT. The whole variable domain, remainder taken from reference TRBV18 and TRBJ2-2, is NAGVMQNPRHLVRRRGQEARLRCSPMKGHSHVYWYRQLPEEGLKFMVYLQKENIIDESGMPKERFSAEFPKEGPSILRIQQVVRGDSAAYFCASSPRQSPGELFFGEGSRLTVL.

The V gene is TRBV7-2, the J gene TRBJ1-2; 7 nucleotides agree with TRBD1. The germline gives CDR1 SGHTA, CDR2 FQGNSA. With V trimmed by 3 bases and J by 8 bases, 15 bases remained unmatched. The CDR3 covers 16 residues. CDR3 sequence reads: CASSLAGQPPSMGYTF. The CDR3 nucleotides read TGTGCCAGCAGCTTGGCGGGACAGCCACCATCTATGGGCTACACCTTC. Full variable domain (outside the CDR3, taken from reference TRBV7-2 and TRBJ1-2): GAGVSQSPSNKVTEKGKDVELRCDPISGHTALYWYRQSLGQGLEFLIYFQGNSAPDKSGLPSDRFSAERTGGSVSTLTIQRTQQEDSAVYLCASSLAGQPPSMGYTFGSGTRLTVV.

This clone was seen a few times. V and J are TRBV6-6 and TRBJ2-2, with D perhaps matching TRBD1 (7 bases). Trimming took off 8 bases at V and 1 base at J, with 11 bases between the two ends. Looked up from germline, CDR1 is MNHNY and CDR2 is SVGAGI (reference sequence). This CDR3 is built from 14 residues. CDR3 DNA: TGTGCCAGCCGACAGGGACTGAACACCGGGGAGCTGTTTTTT. It specifies CASRQGLNTGELFF.

The gene calls are TRBV7-2 and TRBJ2-1; 9 bases align to TRBD2. The germline V gene encodes CDR1 SGHTA and CDR2 FQGNSA. The CDR3 length is 15 residues. V shed 4 bases and J 9 bases; nucleotides not matched to a gene: 10. This CDR3 reads CASSSMGTSLGEQFF. CDR3 bases: TGTGCCAGCAGCTCGATGGGGACTAGCTTGGGTGAGCAGTTCTTC.

The chain couples TRBV18 to TRBJ2-7; D is possibly TRBD2 (5 bases). Trimming took 8 bases from V and 2 from J, leaving 19 bases between them. Germline CDR1 KGHSH, CDR2 LQKENI. The CDR3 runs 15 residues. CDR3 nucleotides: TGTGCCAGCAGACTCCCGGGGTCCGGAGCCTACGAGCAGTACTTC. Its translation: CASRLPGSGAYEQYF. The variable domain in full, with the rest retrieved from reference TRBV18 and TRBJ2-7, is NAGVMQNPRHLVRRRGQEARLRCSPMKGHSHVYWYRQLPEEGLKFMVYLQKENIIDESGMPKERFSAEFPKEGPSILRIQQVVRGDSAAYFCASRLPGSGAYEQYFGPGTRLTVT.

The J gene is TRBJ2-1, the V gene TRBV5-6; no definite D call. The CDR3 loop spans 14 amino acids. V lost 1 base, J lost 0 bases, and 5 bases lay in between. Germline V lookup: CDR1 SGHDT, CDR2 YYEEEE. Here the CDR3 reads CASSLLSSYNEQFF. The DNA for the CDR3 is TGTGCCAGCAGCTTGTTAAGCTCCTACAATGAGCAGTTCTTC. Using reference TRBV5-6 and TRBJ2-1 for the parts outside the CDR3, the full variable domain is DAGVTQSPTHLIKTRGQQVTLRCSPKSGHDTVSWYQQALGQGPQFIFQYYEEEERQRGNFPDRFSGHQFPNYSSELNVNALLLGDSALYLCASSLLSSYNEQFFGPGTRLTVL.

J is TRBJ1-2 and V is TRBV19; D perhaps matches TRBD1 (5 bases). This CDR3 has 14 residues. V was shortened by 6 bases and J by 3 bases, with 14 bases between the two germline ends. The V gene's germline CDR1 is LNHDA and CDR2 SQIVND (reference sequence). The CDR3 here is CASSAGRGHYGYTF. In nucleotides, the CDR3 is TGTGCCAGTAGCGCTGGAAGGGGACACTATGGCTACACCTTC.

On this clone itself: Being one base from a much bigger clone, this may be a read error. The sample has other DNA sequences that encode this CDR3 too. The V call is TRBV5-1, the J call TRBJ2-5; D is undetermined. V lost 4 bases, J lost 1 base, and 2 bases lay in between. The length of the CDR3 is 11 residues. Germline V lookup: CDR1 SGHRS, CDR2 YFSETQ. CDR3 sequence: CASSLQETQYF. CDR3 bases: TGCGCCAGCAGCCTCCAAGAGACCCAGTACTTC.